This TCR beta chain comes out of a study of T-cell memory formation after mild COVID-19. MiXCR was run by TCRdb on the 5' RACE reads, yielding one entry per CDR3 protein. Among a few hundred thousand distinct CDR3 sequences listed, under 20% were seen once. The CDR3 loop spans 13 amino acids. The V gene's germline CDR1 is SGHVS and CDR2 FNYEAQ. V lost 8 bases and J lost 5, with 12 bases in between. Sequencing input: PBMCs or a T cell subset sorted from them (not recorded which). This sequence was found in a man younger than 35 who had mild COVID-19 (a few samples of this study predate the infection). Cell type and time point are not known. The J gene is TRBJ2-2, the V gene TRBV7-6, with D perhaps TRBD1 (6 bases). CDR3 sequence: CASGPTGTGELFF. The CDR3 DNA reads TGTGCCAGCGGGCCAACAGGGACCGGGGAGCTGTTTTTT.